The 29 T cell receptor beta chains given below trace back to one sample, sequenced in a study of T cell responses to AZD1222 COVID-19 vaccine. Repertoires were generated with immunoSEQ multiplex PCR, while TCRdb's copy carries only in-frame clones and drops some. The sample yields more than 50,000 clones, nearly 90% seen once. The sequenced sample was peripheral blood, obtained on day 0 of AZD1222 vaccination. The receptor set was obtained from an adult in good health.

This clone was seen a single time. The rearrangement uses TRBV5-4 and TRBJ2-7; no reliable D call. The CDR3 totals 16 residues. In germline, CDR1 is SGHNT, CDR2 YYREEE (reference sequence). Trimming cost V 3 bases and J 0 bases, with 16 bases left between them. The CDR3 DNA reads as TGTGCCAGCAGCTCCATTCCAGAGTTAAGCTCCTACGAGCAGTACTTC. Residues: CASSSIPELSSYEQYF.

This clone was found once. V is TRBV6-5 and J is TRBJ1-2; maybe TRBD1 (5 bases). CDR1 is MNHEY, CDR2 SVGAGI, per germline. The CDR3 is 13 amino acids. V was pared by 2 bases and J by 6 bases, with 10 bases between. The CDR3 loop is CASSYGGIDGYTF. The CDR3 nucleotides read TGTGCCAGCAGTTACGGGGGGATAGATGGCTACACCTTC.

The chain carries TRBV10-3 and TRBJ2-3, with 8 bases lining up with TRBD2. This CDR3 region has 14 residues. Germline assignment: CDR1 ENHRY and CDR2 SYGVKD. After removal of 10 bases from V and 2 bases from J, the junction contained 8 bases not matched to a gene. CDR3 bases: TGTGCCACCAAAATTAGCGGGGCCACAGATACGCAGTATTTT. Encoded protein: CATKISGATDTQYF.

This sequence joins TRBV6-2 or TRBV6-3 and TRBJ2-7, with a possible D match to TRBD2 (5 bases). The CDR3 is 13 amino acids. Trimming cost V 5 bases and J 7 bases, with 15 bases left between them. Germline CDR1 is MNHEY and CDR2 is SVGEGT. DNA for the CDR3: TGTGCCAGCAGTAGCGGATTGCTTGCTGAGCAGTACTTC. It specifies CASSSGLLAEQYF.

The CDR3 DNA is TGTGCCAGCGGGGGGGGGCAGCACTCCTACGAGCAGTACTTC. This translates into CASGGGQHSYEQYF. V is TRBV5-4 and J is TRBJ2-7, with a possible D match to TRBD2 (7 bases). This CDR3 is built from 14 residues. V was shortened by 7 bases and J by 0 bases, with 14 bases between the two germline ends. Germline V lookup: CDR1 SGHNT, CDR2 YYREEE (reference sequence).

The chain employs TRBV5-1 and TRBJ2-3; no firm D call. CDR1 SGHRS and CDR2 YFSETQ come from the germline V gene. CDR3 length equals 14 residues. The germline V and J ends were trimmed by 1 base and 2 bases, with 8 bases remaining between them. The CDR3 nucleotides read TGCGCCAGCAGCTTGCTACAGCCCACAGATACGCAGTATTTT. Translating it yields CASSLLQPTDTQYF.

The chain employs TRBV28 and TRBJ1-2; no clear D. The CDR3 contains 14 residues. Germline V gene sequence: CDR1 MDHEN, CDR2 SYDVKM. V was clipped by 7 bases and J by 5 bases, with 17 bases between them. This CDR3 is CASTSLLWGYGYTF. CDR3 DNA sequence: TGTGCCAGCACCTCCCTCCTCTGGGGTTATGGCTACACCTTC.

The V call is TRBV6-5, the J call TRBJ2-3; 9 nucleotides agree with TRBD1. The V segment lost 8 bases and the J segment 5 bases; nucleotides outside the gene matches: 8. The CDR3 contains 14 residues. Per germline, CDR1 MNHEY and CDR2 SVGAGI. DNA for the CDR3: TGTGCCAGCTCCGCCGGGACAGGGATAGATACGCAGTATTTT. It specifies CASSAGTGIDTQYF.

The V call is TRBV6-5, the J call TRBJ1-6; tentatively, D is TRBD1 (5 bases). V lost 9 bases and J lost 5, with 14 bases in between. From germline, CDR1 is MNHEY and CDR2 SVGAGI. The CDR3 is 14 residues long. This CDR3 is CASGGWGNNSPLHF. The DNA of the CDR3 is TGTGCCAGTGGGGGTTGGGGGAATAATTCACCCCTCCACTTT.

This chain uses TRBV5-4 with TRBJ1-2, with 12 bases aligning to TRBD1. The germline CDR1 and CDR2 sequences are SGHNT and YYREEE (reference sequence). V trimming: 4 bases; J trimming: 8 bases; junction bases outside the gene matches: 15. This CDR3 region has 17 residues. The CDR3 coding sequence is TGTGCCAGCAGCCCGGGACAGGGGGCCGGTCCTGCTAGAGGCTACACCTTC. Translating gives CASSPGQGAGPARGYTF.

The gene calls are TRBV11-2 and TRBJ2-7; maybe TRBD1 (6 bases). V lost 4 bases, J lost 0 bases, and 16 bases lay in between. The CDR3 extends over 16 amino acids. From germline, CDR1 is SGHAT and CDR2 FQNNGV. CDR3 loop: CASSSRGRGLSYEQYF. CDR3 DNA sequence: TGTGCCAGCAGCTCCCGGGGCAGGGGCCTCTCCTACGAGCAGTACTTC.

The genes are TRBV30 and TRBJ1-2; perhaps TRBD1 as D (5 bases). Trimming removed 1 base at V and 2 bases at J, with 20 bases between. From germline, CDR1 is GTSNPN and CDR2 SVGIG (reference sequence). The CDR3 loop spans 17 amino acids. The DNA for the CDR3 is TGTGCCTGGAGTGGAGGCAGGGAAATTAATGACAACTATGGCTACACCTTC. It encodes CAWSGGREINDNYGYTF. Complete variable domain (other parts from reference TRBV30 and TRBJ1-2): SQTIHQWPATLVQPVGSPLSLECTVEGTSNPNLYWYRQAAGRGLQLLFYSVGIGQISSEVPQNLSASRPQDRQFILSSKKLLLSDSGFYLCAWSGGREINDNYGYTFGSGTRLTVV.

V and J are TRBV5-1 and TRBJ1-3; D perhaps matches TRBD1 (5 bases). The V end lost 4 bases, the J end lost 0 bases, and 11 bases lay between the germline ends. Germline V gives CDR1 SGHRS, CDR2 YFSETQ. This CDR3 is built from 15 residues. CDR3 in DNA: TGCGCCAGCAGCCCAGGGCCCTCCTCTGGAAACACCATATATTTT. Protein sequence: CASSPGPSSGNTIYF.

J is TRBJ1-5 and V is TRBV28; 8 bases line up with TRBD1. From germline, CDR1 is MDHEN and CDR2 SYDVKM. The length of the CDR3 is 14 residues. Trimming removed 4 bases from V and 1 base from J; junction bases left unmatched: 0. CDR3 coding DNA: TGTGCCAGCAGTTCAGGGGGCAGCAATCAGCCCCAGCATTTT. The encoded protein is CASSSGGSNQPQHF.

CDR3 bases: TGTGCCAGCAGCTTGAGTCCGGGAAGGAGCTCCTACGAGCAGTACTTC. It translates to CASSLSPGRSSYEQYF. The V gene is TRBV5-5, the J gene TRBJ2-7, with a possible D match to TRBD2 (5 bases). Germline V gene lookup returns CDR1 SGHKS and CDR2 YYEKEE (reference sequence). This CDR3 contains 16 residues. With 1 base removed from V and 0 bases from J, the gap between germline ends came to 14 bases.

The CDR3 loop is CASSLFSDNYGYTF. Here the CDR3 DNA reads TGCGCCAGCAGCTTGTTTTCGGATAACTATGGCTACACCTTC. The chain carries TRBV5-1 and TRBJ1-2, with D unclear. The CDR3 consists of 14 residues. The V gene lost 1 base and the J gene lost 1 base, with 8 bases spanning the gap. Germline lookup yields CDR1 SGHRS and CDR2 YFSETQ.

The chain combines TRBV12-5 with TRBJ2-7; D may be TRBD1 (6 bases). The CDR3 runs to 11 residues. CDR1 is LGHNT and CDR2 is FRNRAP in the germline V gene. Trimming stripped 9 bases from V and 2 bases from J, with 8 bases between. The CDR3 region has the DNA TGTGCTAGACAGGGAACCTACGAGCAGTACTTC. Its translation: CARQGTYEQYF.

The rearrangement links TRBV6-5 to TRBJ2-2; 7 positions match TRBD1. CDR1 is MNHEY and CDR2 is SVGAGI in the germline V gene. With 10 bases clipped from V and 6 bases from J, the junction kept 11 bases outside the gene matches. This CDR3 has 14 residues. The CDR3 sequence: CATSYRQGAGELFF. CDR3 bases: TGTGCCACCTCCTACAGACAGGGCGCCGGGGAGCTGTTTTTT.

The chain links TRBV18 to TRBJ1-5, with D possibly being TRBD1 (6 bases). From germline, CDR1 is KGHSH and CDR2 LQKENI. Trimming took off 2 bases at V and 5 bases at J, with 13 bases between the two ends. The CDR3 consists of 15 residues. CDR3 sequence reads: CASSPSSSGDQPQHF. CDR3 DNA sequence: TGTGCCAGCTCACCAAGTAGTTCAGGGGATCAGCCCCAGCATTTT.

A single count supports this clone. The chain uses TRBV7-2 and TRBJ2-1; D ambiguous. Germline V CDR1 and CDR2: SGHTA, FQGNSA. Trimming stripped 3 bases from V and 3 bases from J, with 6 bases between. This CDR3 has 13 residues. CDR3 in DNA: TGTGCCAGCAGCTTTAACAGCTACAATGAGCAGTTCTTC. As protein: CASSFNSYNEQFF. The full variable domain, with the rest looked up from reference TRBV7-2 and TRBJ2-1, is GAGVSQSPSNKVTEKGKDVELRCDPISGHTALYWYRQSLGQGLEFLIYFQGNSAPDKSGLPSDRFSAERTGGSVSTLTIQRTQQEDSAVYLCASSFNSYNEQFFGPGTRLTVL.

The CDR3 region is CASSFSGRMVDTEAFF. The CDR3 region has the DNA TGTGCCAGCAGCTTTTCAGGGAGGATGGTGGACACTGAAGCTTTCTTT. The chain combines TRBV5-6 with TRBJ1-1; possible D gene TRBD1, 5 bases. V was shortened by 2 bases and J by 3 bases, with 17 bases between the two germline ends. The CDR3 is made up of 16 amino acids. The V gene's germline CDR1 is SGHDT and CDR2 YYEEEE. Together with reference TRBV5-6 and TRBJ1-1, the CDR3 gives the full variable domain: DAGVTQSPTHLIKTRGQQVTLRCSPKSGHDTVSWYQQALGQGPQFIFQYYEEEERQRGNFPDRFSGHQFPNYSSELNVNALLLGDSALYLCASSFSGRMVDTEAFFGQGTRLTVV.

The chain uses TRBV7-2 and TRBJ2-2; D assignment may be TRBD1 or TRBD2 (5 bases each). Germline-derived CDR1 and CDR2 are SGHTA and FQGNSA. Trimming cost V 8 bases and J 0 bases, with 10 bases left between them. The CDR3 spans 14 residues. The CDR3, as DNA: TGTGCCAGCGGCGAGGGACCGAACACCGGGGAGCTGTTTTTT. It codes for CASGEGPNTGELFF.

J is TRBJ1-1 and V is TRBV5-6, with D uncertain. The CDR3 has 13 amino acids. Trimming stripped 6 bases from V and 1 base from J, with 10 bases between. The germline V gene has CDR1 SGHDT and CDR2 YYEEEE. CDR3 sequence: CASIHAGNTEAFF. CDR3 coding DNA: TGTGCCAGCATCCACGCAGGGAACACTGAAGCTTTCTTT.

The chain links TRBV9 to TRBJ1-1; TRBD1 agrees at 8 bases. Germline V CDR1 and CDR2: SGDLS, YYNGEE. The CDR3 spans 17 residues. Losses at the gene ends were 0 bases for V and 0 bases for J; bases not matched to a gene: 7. The CDR3 DNA sequence: TGTGCCAGCAGCGTAGGGCTTGGACAGGGCATGAACACTGAAGCTTTCTTT. Amino acids: CASSVGLGQGMNTEAFF.

This chain connects TRBV5-5 to TRBJ2-7; D ambiguous. CDR1 and CDR2 from the germline V gene are SGHKS and YYEKEE (reference sequence). V was shortened by 2 bases and J by 7 bases, with 7 bases between the two germline ends. The CDR3 sequence is 11 residues long. The CDR3 nucleotides read TGTGCCAGCAGCTTCACAAGGGAGCAGTACTTC. Protein product: CASSFTREQYF.

The DNA for the CDR3 is TGTGCCACCAGTGATTTTACCGGGACTGAAGCTTTCTTT. Its translation: CATSDFTGTEAFF. The chain is built from TRBV24-1 and TRBJ1-1; D remains unclear. The CDR3 spans 13 residues. Between the trimmed V and J ends, which lost 1 base and 5 bases, there was a span of 7 bases. Germline values: CDR1 KGHDR, CDR2 SFDVKD.

V gene TRBV7-3 combines with J gene TRBJ2-7; D not certain. There are 15 residues in the CDR3. Germline CDR1 and CDR2: SGHTA and FQGTGA. Trimming shortened V by 4 bases and J by 3 bases, and 16 bases separated the two germline ends. The CDR3 spells CASSSESLPRYEQYF. The CDR3 DNA follows: TGTGCCAGCAGCTCCGAGAGTTTACCGCGCTACGAGCAGTACTTC.

CDR3 nucleotide sequence: TGTGCCAGCAGTGATGGGACCGTCGGGAGGCAGTTCTTC. It is translated as CASSDGTVGRQFF. The gene calls are TRBV2 and TRBJ2-1; D perhaps matches TRBD2 (6 bases). V was pared by 3 bases and J by 12 bases, with 15 bases between. Germline V CDR1 and CDR2: SNHLY, FYNNEI. This CDR3 region has 13 residues.

Only one count was recorded for this clone. This chain joins TRBV25-1 and TRBJ1-1; D is ambiguous. Germline lookup yields CDR1 MGHDK and CDR2 SYGVNS. The CDR3 length is 14 residues. V was trimmed by 1 base and J by 7 bases, leaving 13 bases between them. CDR3 protein: CASSELTVRGEAFF. Here the CDR3 DNA reads TGTGCCAGCAGTGAATTAACAGTCCGAGGTGAAGCTTTCTTT.